Listed here are 19 T cell receptor beta chains from one sample, sequenced in a study of spatial heterogeneity in lung cancer. Time point specified: sample taken at primary tumor resection. TCRdb reanalysed the 5' RACE reads using MiXCR and keeps one entry per CDR3 protein. The sample has 40,000 to 55,000 distinct CDR3 sequences, approximately 7% seen once. Sequences were derived from PBMCs, sampled at surgery. These receptors all come from a female donor with early-stage non-small cell lung cancer.

This clonotype has more than one count but fewer than ten. This chain connects TRBV12-3 or TRBV12-4 to TRBJ1-4, with 7 nucleotides matching TRBD1. The CDR3 loop spans 19 amino acids. V shed 1 base and J 5 bases; nucleotides not matched to a gene: 16. CDR3 sequence reads: CASSLVFVSGDRENEKLFF. As DNA, the CDR3 is TGTGCCAGCAGTTTAGTTTTCGTATCTGGAGACAGGGAAAATGAAAAACTGTTTTTT.

This clonotype was observed at least ten times. The chain carries TRBV20-1 and TRBJ2-2; TRBD1 aligns across 10 bases. Looked up from germline, CDR1 is DFQATT and CDR2 is SNEGSKA (reference sequence). V dropped 1 base and J dropped 5; count of bases not matched to a gene: 1. The CDR3 is made up of 14 amino acids. Here the CDR3 DNA reads TGCAGTGCTAGAGGGGACAGGGGTACCGGGGAGCTGTTTTTT. Translated: CSARGDRGTGELFF.

The chain couples TRBV20-1 to TRBJ2-2, with D hard to call. The CDR3 contains 13 residues. CDR1 is DFQATT and CDR2 is SNEGSKA in the germline V gene (reference sequence). V was clipped by 2 bases and J by 4 bases, with 8 bases between them. The CDR3 DNA reads TGCAGTGCTAGACTAGAGCCCACCGGGGAGCTGTTTTTT. It codes for CSARLEPTGELFF.

This clonotype was seen many times. The J gene is TRBJ1-2, the V gene TRBV29-1, with 10 bases that match TRBD1. CDR1 is SQVTM and CDR2 is ANQGSEA in the germline V gene. V trimming: 7 bases; J trimming: 6 bases; junction bases outside the gene matches: 5. The length of the CDR3 is 12 residues. CDR3 sequence reads: CSALGQGNGYTF. CDR3 sequence (DNA): TGCAGCGCCCTGGGACAGGGGAATGGCTACACCTTC.

This clonotype was detected only a few times. This chain connects TRBV7-2 to TRBJ2-5, with 8 bases matching TRBD2. The CDR3 totals 14 residues. Germline assignment: CDR1 SGHTA and CDR2 FQGNSA. The trim removed 5 bases at V and 1 base at J, leaving 3 bases unmatched. CDR3 sequence: CASSRGGSQETQYF. In nucleotides, the CDR3 is TGTGCCAGCAGCCGCGGGGGGTCCCAAGAGACCCAGTACTTC.

Many counts were recorded for this clonotype. The chain is built from TRBV7-2 and TRBJ2-6; D not resolved. This CDR3 comprises 16 residues. The ends were cut back, 3 bases at V and 0 bases at J, with 9 bases in the middle. The germline V gene encodes CDR1 SGHTA and CDR2 FQGNSA. The CDR3 region is CASSLLGVSGANVLTF. For the CDR3, the DNA is TGTGCCAGCAGCTTGTTAGGAGTCTCTGGGGCCAACGTCCTGACTTTC.

This clonotype was detected many times. The rearrangement links TRBV28 to TRBJ2-7; 7 nucleotides line up with TRBD1. This CDR3 has 15 amino acids. The V and J ends lost 4 bases and 2 bases, in that order; junction bases with no gene match: 8. Germline V lookup: CDR1 MDHEN, CDR2 SYDVKM. CDR3 loop: CASSYGTANPYEQYF. The DNA for the CDR3 is TGTGCCAGCAGTTACGGGACAGCCAACCCCTACGAGCAGTACTTC.

This clonotype showed up many times. This sequence joins TRBV6-1 and TRBJ2-5, with D uncertain. Trimming took 1 base from V and 5 from J, leaving 11 bases between them. The length of the CDR3 is 14 residues. CDR1 and CDR2 from the germline V gene are MNHNS and SASEGT. This chain's CDR3 is CASSEEWYRETQYF. For the CDR3, the DNA is TGTGCCAGCAGTGAAGAATGGTACCGGGAGACCCAGTACTTC.

J is TRBJ2-3 and V is TRBV7-8; TRBD2 matches 7 bases. The V gene end was trimmed by 8 bases and the J gene end by 8 bases; junction bases not matched to a gene: 16. Per the germline V gene, CDR1 is SGHVS and CDR2 is FQNEAQ. This CDR3 contains 15 residues. The CDR3 spells CASGTRLASPGTQYF. The CDR3 coding sequence is TGTGCCAGCGGGACCCGACTAGCATCACCGGGTACGCAGTATTTT.

This clonotype was recorded once. This chain uses TRBV7-2 with TRBJ2-5; 9 bases are shared with TRBD2. This CDR3 spans 16 amino acids. In germline, CDR1 is SGHTA, CDR2 FQGNSA. V trimming: 5 bases; J trimming: 4 bases; junction bases outside the gene matches: 11. CDR3: CASSPVGSGGGETQYF. In DNA, the CDR3 is TGTGCCAGCAGCCCCGTCGGTAGCGGGGGCGGAGAGACCCAGTACTTC.

This clonotype was detected ten times or more. The chain uses TRBV18 and TRBJ2-1, with 10 bases lining up with TRBD1. The germline V gene has CDR1 KGHSH and CDR2 LQKENI. The CDR3 loop spans 15 amino acids. Unmatched junction bases numbered 1, after V lost 3 bases and J lost 2 bases. The CDR3 region is CASSPGTGAYNEQFF. The CDR3 region has the DNA TGTGCCAGCTCACCGGGGACAGGGGCCTACAATGAGCAGTTCTTC. The full variable domain, its missing parts supplied by reference TRBV18 and TRBJ2-1, is NAGVMQNPRHLVRRRGQEARLRCSPMKGHSHVYWYRQLPEEGLKFMVYLQKENIIDESGMPKERFSAEFPKEGPSILRIQQVVRGDSAAYFCASSPGTGAYNEQFFGPGTRLTVL.

The count of this clonotype is one. Given a much more abundant clone one base away, this may be a read error. The chain couples TRBV12-3 or TRBV12-4 to TRBJ1-1, with D unresolved. V lost 7 bases and J lost 0, with 15 bases in between. The CDR3 extends over 15 amino acids. In nucleotides, the CDR3 is TGTGCCAGCACTACCCAGTCGCCCCTGAACACTGAAGCTTTCTTT. Translated: CASTTQSPLNTEAFF.

The V call is TRBV4-1, the J call TRBJ2-3; 15 nucleotides agree with TRBD2. The CDR3 has 18 residues. CDR1 MGHRA and CDR2 YSYEKL come from the germline V gene. Unmatched junction bases numbered 4, after V lost 3 bases and J lost 0 bases. In DNA, the CDR3 is TGCGCCAGCAGCCACCCCGGGACTAGCGGGGGGAGCACAGATACGCAGTATTTT. Its translation: CASSHPGTSGGSTDTQYF.

Comment on this clonotype: One junction end disagrees with the germline gene, perhaps due to a read error. The chain has TRBV5-1 and TRBJ1-1; D remains ambiguous. Per the germline V gene, CDR1 is SGHRS and CDR2 is YFSETQ. CDR3 size: 13 residues. CDR3 in amino acids: CASSLQMNTAAFF. For the CDR3, the DNA is TGCGCCAGCAGCTTGCAGATGAACACTGCAGCTTTCTTT.

The table lists this clonotype with a few counts. V is TRBV5-1 and J is TRBJ1-2, with 9 positions matching TRBD1. The length of the CDR3 is 18 residues. The germline V gene encodes CDR1 SGHRS and CDR2 YFSETQ. With 3 bases clipped from V and 8 bases from J, the junction kept 20 bases outside the gene matches. CDR3 amino acids: CASSSEGTGRLTSIGYTF. For the CDR3, the DNA is TGCGCCAGCAGCTCGGAAGGGACAGGGAGATTGACCTCTATCGGCTACACCTTC.

This clonotype was detected only a few times. This rearrangement joins TRBV4-3 to TRBJ1-6; the match to TRBD1 covers 9 bases. Trimming removed 0 bases from V and 7 bases from J; junction bases left unmatched: 7. CDR3 size: 17 residues. The germline CDR1 and CDR2 sequences are LGHNA and YSLEER. CDR3 region: CASSQDGGQGRNSPLHF. The CDR3 nucleotides are TGCGCCAGCAGCCAAGATGGGGGACAGGGACGAAATTCACCCCTCCACTTT.

This clonotype was detected ten times or more. This rearrangement joins TRBV21-1 to TRBJ2-7. TRBV21-1 represents a pseudogene. The CDR3 is 14 amino acids. CDR3 sequence: CASSKPQGPYEQYF. As DNA, the CDR3 is TGTGCCAGCAGCAAACCCCAGGGCCCCTACGAGCAGTACTTC.

The CDR3, as DNA: TGCAGCGTTACAAGGGGCTCCAACTATGGCTACACCTTC. It specifies CSVTRGSNYGYTF. This chain joins TRBV29-1 and TRBJ1-2; maybe TRBD1 (5 bases). Trimming stripped 5 bases from V and 2 bases from J, with 12 bases between. The CDR3 covers 13 residues. CDR1 SQVTM and CDR2 ANQGSEA come from the germline V gene.

This clonotype has a count of ten or more. CDR3 sequence: CASSSSMGQFF. In DNA form, the CDR3 reads TGTGCCAGCAGCTCTTCGATGGGGCAGTTCTTC. The chain is built from TRBV7-2 and TRBJ2-1; D gene unclear. Trimming shortened V by 4 bases and J by 12 bases, and 10 bases separated the two germline ends. Germline V gene data show CDR1 as SGHTA and CDR2 as FQGNSA. This CDR3 comprises 11 residues.